This T cell receptor beta chain originates from a study of T cell repertoires in aging, cancer and after chemotherapy. Rearranged V-D-J TRB sequences were amplified with a mixed TRB-A/B primer pool. One entry per CDR3 protein results from TCRdb running MiXCR on the multiplex PCR reads. The table lists around 13,000 distinct CDR3 sequences, 35% of them singletons. Study-wide results and limits: Healthy donors lost TCR diversity with age mainly through richness, cancer patients through richness and evenness.

Amplification of TCR beta used genomic DNA extracted from peripheral blood. Germline loops: CDR1 PRHDT, CDR2 FYEKMQ (reference sequence). V dropped 4 bases and J dropped 4; count of bases not matched to a gene: 10. The CDR3 loop spans 15 amino acids. On this clonotype itself: Its antigen remains unidentified.

The source is a human donor in good health. The donor label of this sample is uncertain. The sequencing input was blood. The V and J genes are TRBV13 and TRBJ2-7; 7 nucleotides agree with TRBD2. The CDR3 reads CASSSRRDYPYEQYF. In DNA form, the CDR3 reads TGTGCCAGCAGCTCGAGACGGGACTACCCTTACGAGCAGTACTTC.